This T cell receptor beta chain was identified in a study of T cells in Graves' hyperthyroidism and ophthalmopathy. The CDR3 has 16 amino acids. The V and J ends lost 0 bases and 8 bases, in that order; junction bases with no gene match: 6. Germline CDR1 reads MNHEY; CDR2 reads SVGEGT. Researchers amplified the TCR beta CDR3 regions from RNA transcripts. Using the HTBI primer set, a first-round RT-PCR was run on the TCR CDR3. TCRdb fed the multiplex PCR reads into MiXCR, producing one record per CDR3 protein. This table has fewer than 650,000 distinct CDR3 sequences, about 15% appearing once. The clonotype was recovered from a woman in her 40s with Graves' hyperthyroidism. This chain uses TRBV6-2 or TRBV6-3 with TRBJ2-3, with 12 bases matching TRBD2. The sequenced sample was blood. The CDR3 spells CASSYSTSGRLGTQYF. Written as DNA, the CDR3 is TGTGCCAGCAGTTACTCGACTAGCGGGAGATTGGGTACGCAGTATTTT.